This T cell receptor beta chain was sequenced in a study of shared clonotypes between healthy human individuals (dated by TCRdb to the early 2020s). As for the study more broadly: The cohort comprised two women and a few men aged 18 to 49 years. For each donor, three plates each were used for CD4 naive and CD4 memory, two plates were used for CD8 naive, and one plate was used for CD8 memory. The study deeply sequenced blood TCR repertoires of about five healthy adults to estimate repertoire size and the extent of clonotype sharing between individuals. To increase sequencing depth and limit assay-specific biases, TCR repertoire library preparation and sequencing were carried out by different laboratories using diverse techniques. Leukapheresis yielded between about 0.94 and 8.9 billion PBMCs per donor.

Using the deep immunoSEQ assay, multiplex PCR amplified TCR CDR3 regions from genomic DNA. For each cell subset, the extracted genomic DNA was distributed evenly across all wells of several immunoSEQ 96-well plates, and each plate served as one replicate. For sorted subsets, 150 to 200 ng genomic DNA, equal to about 30,000 T cell genomes, was loaded into each replicate PCR. The purified libraries were quantified using a Qubit 3.0 fluorometer, sized with a Bioanalyzer 2100, and then quantified again using the KAPA Library Quantification kit. Every immunoSEQ 96-well plate was sequenced on a dedicated single-read 150-cycle Illumina NextSeq 550 flow cell. The study's own analysis went as follows. The immunoSEQ output contained only junctional sequences without quality scores, so filtering could not match that applied to full-length reads. To assign V/J genes and CDR3, sequences were annotated against IMGT germline references using PyIR, a Python wrapper for IgBLAST v1.9. Any read was removed if the V/J assignment was weak (E-value above 1e-6), the CDR3 was missing, or the read contained stop codons, out-of-frame junctions, or ambiguous translated residues. V3J clonotypes were defined by identical inferred V gene, J gene, and CDR3 amino acid sequence. Percentage overlap between repertoires was computed as shared unique clonotypes divided by the size of the smaller repertoire. RTK rarefaction, the Chao1 estimator, and Recon v2.1 estimates of unobserved clonotypes were used to assess repertoire richness. Generation probabilities for all TCRbeta clonotypes obtained by the gDNA method from a handful of donors were computed using OLGA. TCRdb mirrors the immuneACCESS table, restricted to in-frame sequences. Some clones are absent from its copies; in checked studies, under half trace to an unresolved V gene, and the reason for the others is unknown. That table gives V, J and clone size, and the DNA gave D and trimming. For this sample the table gives approximately 2,200,000 clones, of which more than 85% were detected only once. The ten biggest clones cover under 2% of the sample.

Worth noting for this clone: What antigen it recognizes has not been identified. No base quality information exists; no much larger clone differs at one position.

CD8 naive samples consisted of CD45RO-negative cells that were positively selected for CCR7, yielding a CD45RA+CCR7+ population without TemRA cells. Healthy HIV-negative adults with no recently reported acute infections or vaccinations were included as donors. Only Caucasian adults living in Nashville, Tennessee, USA were represented among the donors. Blood was collected by leukapheresis, and PBMCs were isolated by Ficoll-Histopaque density gradient centrifugation and then cryopreserved in liquid nitrogen vapor phase. Analytical flow cytometry was used to check the purity and quantity of every magnetically sorted T cell population. From each sorted fraction, genomic DNA was isolated and quantified by UV absorbance on a Nanodrop 2000c. Broad study findings and their caveats: Based on pairwise subsampling, the degree of clonotype sharing among donors was expected to be affected by sequencing depth. Rarefaction of sorted-subset datasets indicated incomplete sequencing despite the large sequencing depth. Compared with non-shared clonotypes, the clonotypes found in all four sorted-subset donors had higher generation probabilities. Roughly 5.2% of naive CD4, 3.5% of naive CD8, roughly 2.4% of memory CD4, and approximately 0.39% of memory CD8 clonotypes were shared across several donors. Larger estimated clonotype richness was generally found for naive subsets than for memory subsets. Sampling was restricted to blood, and TCR repertoires in tissue are likely to differ from TCR repertoires in blood. Because the study included a small number of donors, the genetic and exposure-history diversity represented was limited.

Compared with germline, V lacks 8 bases and J lacks 6 bases; bases without a gene match: 4. Sequences SEHNR (CDR1) and FQNEAQ (CDR2) are obtained from the germline V gene (reference sequence). From the cysteine up to the phenylalanine, the CDR3 has a length of 13 residues. CDR3 DNA is the only sequence kept; it has 39 bases, read in frame from the first base. This clonotype was obtained from a young man in good health. Some clones in this sample may be carry-over from other donors' samples. Rearrangement joined TRBV7-9 to TRBJ1-3, with TRBD1 identical over 10 junction bases. Sequencing was done on a sample of naive CD8+ T cells from PBMCs. What this sample's cell subset or site label stands for: CD45RA+CCR7+. At the DNA level, the sequence is TGTGCCAGCCGGGGGACAGGGGAAAACACCATATATTTT. Translation gives CASRGTGENTIYF.